This TCR beta chain was identified during a study of cytomegalovirus exposure and HLA in healthy donors. Germline V gene data show CDR1 as SEHNR and CDR2 as FQNEAQ (reference sequence). The V and J ends lost 5 bases and 5 bases, in that order; junction bases with no gene match: 3. The CDR3 is made up of 13 amino acids. The PCR had 60 Vbeta and 13 Jbeta primers. Generated by immunoSEQ multiplex PCR, the TCRdb table keeps only in-frame clones and is missing some. The sample has under 200,000 clones; around 83% are singletons. The genes are TRBV7-9 and TRBJ2-7; 10 nucleotides match TRBD1. Sequenced material: PBMCs. The source of this sequence is a male donor in good health and CMV-seropositive. The CDR3 sequence is CASSRDRGNEQYF. The CDR3 DNA follows: TGTGCCAGCAGCCGGGACAGGGGTAACGAGCAGTACTTC.